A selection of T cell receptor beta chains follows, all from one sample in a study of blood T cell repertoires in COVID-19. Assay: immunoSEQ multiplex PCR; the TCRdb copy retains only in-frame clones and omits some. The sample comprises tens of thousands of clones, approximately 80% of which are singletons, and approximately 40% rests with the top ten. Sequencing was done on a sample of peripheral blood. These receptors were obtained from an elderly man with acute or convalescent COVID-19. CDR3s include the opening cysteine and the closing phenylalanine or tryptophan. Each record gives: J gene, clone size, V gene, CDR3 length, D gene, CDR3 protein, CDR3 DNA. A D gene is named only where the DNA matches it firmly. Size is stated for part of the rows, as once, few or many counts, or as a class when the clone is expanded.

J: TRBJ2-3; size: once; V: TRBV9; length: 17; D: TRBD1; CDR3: CASSPPDETGGTDTQYF; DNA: TGTGCCAGCAGCCCCCCGGATGAGACAGGGGGCACAGATACGCAGTATTTT
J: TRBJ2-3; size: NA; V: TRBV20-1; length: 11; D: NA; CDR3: CSASTGPEQYF; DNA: TGCAGTGCTAGTACGGGTCCAGAGCAGTATTTT
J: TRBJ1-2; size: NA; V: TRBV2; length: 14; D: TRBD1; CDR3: CASSPGQGYYGYTF; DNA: TGTGCCAGCAGTCCGGGACAGGGCTACTATGGCTACACCTTC
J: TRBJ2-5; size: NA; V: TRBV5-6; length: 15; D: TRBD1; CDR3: CASSPLDRDQETQYF; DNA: TGTGCCAGCAGCCCGCTGGACAGGGACCAAGAGACCCAGTACTTC
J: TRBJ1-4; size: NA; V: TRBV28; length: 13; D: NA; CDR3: CASSLGGYEKLFF; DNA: TGTGCCAGCAGCTTAGGGGGGTATGAAAAACTGTTTTTT
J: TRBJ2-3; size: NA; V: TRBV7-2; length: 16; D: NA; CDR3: CASSLAPWGGIDTQYF; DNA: TGTGCCAGCAGCTTAGCGCCGTGGGGGGGCATAGATACGCAGTATTTT
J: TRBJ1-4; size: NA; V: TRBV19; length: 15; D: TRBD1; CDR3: CASSTSGTEDEKLFF; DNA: TGTGCCAGTAGCACATCCGGGACAGAGGATGAAAAACTGTTTTTT
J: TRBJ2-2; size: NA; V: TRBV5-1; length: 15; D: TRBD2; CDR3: CASSPSGGGTGELFF; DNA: TGCGCCAGCAGCCCTAGCGGGGGGGGCACCGGGGAGCTGTTTTTT
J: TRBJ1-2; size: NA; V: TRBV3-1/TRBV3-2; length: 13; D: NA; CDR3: CASSPGTNYGYTF; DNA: TGTGCCAGCAGCCCCGGGACTAACTATGGCTACACCTTC
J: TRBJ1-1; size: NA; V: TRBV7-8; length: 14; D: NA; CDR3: CASSPQSVVAEAFF; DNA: TGTGCCAGCAGCCCGCAATCGGTGGTCGCTGAAGCTTTCTTT
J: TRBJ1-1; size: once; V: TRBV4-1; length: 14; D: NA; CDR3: CASSQDLVGGRAFF; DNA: TGCGCCAGCAGCCAAGATTTGGTTGGGGGCCGGGCTTTCTTT
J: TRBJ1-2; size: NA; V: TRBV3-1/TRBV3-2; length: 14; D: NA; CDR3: CASSLQGVNYGYTF; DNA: TGTGCCAGCAGCTTACAGGGAGTAAACTATGGCTACACCTTC
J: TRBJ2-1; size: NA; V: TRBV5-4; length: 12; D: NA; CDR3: CATTPKGNEQFF; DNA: TGTGCCACCACTCCAAAGGGGAATGAGCAGTTCTTC
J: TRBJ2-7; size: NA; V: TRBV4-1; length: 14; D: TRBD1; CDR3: CASSDDRGHYEQYF; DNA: TGCGCCAGCAGCGACGACAGGGGGCATTACGAGCAGTACTTC
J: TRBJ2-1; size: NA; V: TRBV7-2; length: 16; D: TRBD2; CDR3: CASSKTSGGASIEQFF; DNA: TGTGCCAGCAGCAAAACTAGCGGGGGGGCGTCCATTGAGCAGTTCTTC
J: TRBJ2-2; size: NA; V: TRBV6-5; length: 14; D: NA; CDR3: CASSYLRNTGELFF; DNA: TGTGCCAGCAGTTACCTGAGGAACACCGGGGAGCTGTTTTTT
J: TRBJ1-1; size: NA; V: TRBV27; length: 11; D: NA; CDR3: CASSSRTEAFF; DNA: TGTGCCAGCAGCTCGAGGACTGAAGCTTTCTTT
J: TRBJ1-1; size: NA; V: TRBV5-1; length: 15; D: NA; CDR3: CASSTSAGMNTEAFF; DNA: NA
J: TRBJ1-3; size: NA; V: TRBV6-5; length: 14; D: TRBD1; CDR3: CASRRTGSRDTIYF; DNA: TGTGCCAGCAGGAGGACAGGTTCTAGGGACACCATATATTTT
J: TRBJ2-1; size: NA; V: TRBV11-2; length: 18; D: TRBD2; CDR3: CASSLDWASGVTYNEQFF; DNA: TGTGCCAGCAGCTTAGATTGGGCTAGCGGGGTAACCTACAATGAGCAGTTCTTC
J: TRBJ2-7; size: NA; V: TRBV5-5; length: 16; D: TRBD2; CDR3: CASSSRSKRGRYEQYF; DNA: TGTGCCAGCAGCTCCCGTTCGAAGCGGGGTAGGTACGAGCAGTACTTC
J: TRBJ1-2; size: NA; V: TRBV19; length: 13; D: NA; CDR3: CASSIDRTYGYTF; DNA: TGTGCCAGTAGTATCGACAGGACATATGGCTACACCTTC
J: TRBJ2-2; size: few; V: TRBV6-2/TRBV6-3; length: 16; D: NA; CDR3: CASSTRTVSNTGELFF; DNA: TGTGCCAGCAGTACCCGGACAGTCTCAAACACCGGGGAGCTGTTTTTT
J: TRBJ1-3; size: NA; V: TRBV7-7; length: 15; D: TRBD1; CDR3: CASSPGGEGGNTIYF; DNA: TGTGCCAGCAGCCCAGGGGGCGAAGGTGGAAACACCATATATTTT
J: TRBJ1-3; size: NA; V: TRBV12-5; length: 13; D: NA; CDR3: CASGFSGLSTIYF; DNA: TGTGCTAGTGGTTTTTCAGGTTTGAGCACCATATATTTT
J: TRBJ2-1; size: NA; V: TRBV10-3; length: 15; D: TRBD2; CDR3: CAISEAGGAYNEQFF; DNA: TGTGCCATCAGTGAAGCGGGGGGCGCCTACAATGAGCAGTTCTTC
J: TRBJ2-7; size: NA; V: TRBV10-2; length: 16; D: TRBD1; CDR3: CASSATRTGYSYEQYF; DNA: TGCGCCAGCAGTGCCACCCGGACAGGGTACTCCTACGAGCAGTACTTC
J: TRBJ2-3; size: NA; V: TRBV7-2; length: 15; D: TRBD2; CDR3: CASSLSGGVQNTQYF; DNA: TGTGCCAGCAGTCTTAGCGGGGGGGTTCAGAATACGCAGTATTTT
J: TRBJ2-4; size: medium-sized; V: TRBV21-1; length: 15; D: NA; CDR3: CASSIRAWAKNIQYF; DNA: TGTGCCAGCAGCATCAGGGCCTGGGCCAAAAACATTCAGTACTTC
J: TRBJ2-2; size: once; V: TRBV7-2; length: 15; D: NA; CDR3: CASSLDGSNTGELFF; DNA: TGTGCCAGCAGCTTAGACGGGTCGAACACCGGGGAGCTGTTTTTT
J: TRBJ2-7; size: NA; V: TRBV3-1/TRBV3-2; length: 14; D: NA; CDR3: CASSPPAGRGEQYF; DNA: TGTGCCAGCAGCCCCCCGGCGGGGAGGGGGGAGCAGTACTTC
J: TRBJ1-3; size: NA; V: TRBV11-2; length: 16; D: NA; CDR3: CASSPGTGLPGNTIYF; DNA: TGTGCCAGCAGCCCTGGGACGGGACTACCTGGAAACACCATATATTTT
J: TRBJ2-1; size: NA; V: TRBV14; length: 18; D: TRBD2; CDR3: CASSPDFKSGGGYNEQFF; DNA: TGTGCCAGCAGCCCTGATTTTAAAAGCGGGGGGGGCTACAATGAGCAGTTCTTC
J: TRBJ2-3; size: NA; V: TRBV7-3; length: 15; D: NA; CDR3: CASSPLRGGTDTQYF; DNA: TGTGCCAGCAGCCCCCTCCGGGGAGGCACAGATACGCAGTATTTT
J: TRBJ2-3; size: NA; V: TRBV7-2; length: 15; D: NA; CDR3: CASSLAAGSTDTQYF; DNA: TGTGCCAGCAGCTTAGCCGCAGGGAGCACAGATACGCAGTATTTT
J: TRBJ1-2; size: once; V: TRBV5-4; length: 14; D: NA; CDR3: CASSWVGTDHGYTF; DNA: TGTGCCAGCAGCTGGGTCGGCACAGATCATGGCTACACCTTC
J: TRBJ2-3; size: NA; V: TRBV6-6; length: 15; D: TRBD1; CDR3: CASRPPGQGYDTQYF; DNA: TGTGCCAGCAGACCTCCGGGACAGGGATACGATACGCAGTATTTT
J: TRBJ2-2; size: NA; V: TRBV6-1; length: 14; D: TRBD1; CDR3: CASADRANTGELFF; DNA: TGTGCCAGCGCAGACAGGGCGAACACCGGGGAGCTGTTTTTT
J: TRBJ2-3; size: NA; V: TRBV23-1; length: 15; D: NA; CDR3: CASSHNAGPGDTQYF; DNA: TGCGCCAGCAGTCATAATGCGGGGCCAGGAGATACGCAGTATTTT
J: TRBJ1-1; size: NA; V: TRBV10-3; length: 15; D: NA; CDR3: CAISESSQGNTEAFF; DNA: TGTGCCATCAGTGAGTCGAGCCAGGGGAACACTGAAGCTTTCTTT
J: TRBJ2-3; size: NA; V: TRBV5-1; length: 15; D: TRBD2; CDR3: CASSLSSGETDTQYF; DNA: TGCGCCAGCAGCTTGAGCAGCGGGGAAACAGATACGCAGTATTTT
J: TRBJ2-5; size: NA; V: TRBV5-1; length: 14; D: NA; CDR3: CASSLVGGAETQYF; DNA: TGCGCCAGCAGCTTGGTTGGAGGGGCAGAGACCCAGTACTTC
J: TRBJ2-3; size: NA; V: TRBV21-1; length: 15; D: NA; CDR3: CASSQRGPSTDTQYF; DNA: TGTGCCAGCAGCCAGCGGGGGCCTAGCACAGATACGCAGTATTTT
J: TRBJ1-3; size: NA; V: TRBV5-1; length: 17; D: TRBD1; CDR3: CASSPSDRGRSGNTIYF; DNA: TGCGCCAGCAGCCCCTCGGACAGGGGAAGGTCTGGAAACACCATATATTTT
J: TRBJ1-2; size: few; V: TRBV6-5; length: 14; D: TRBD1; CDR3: CASSSGQGAFGYTF; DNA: TGTGCCAGCAGTTCGGGACAGGGGGCTTTTGGCTACACCTTC
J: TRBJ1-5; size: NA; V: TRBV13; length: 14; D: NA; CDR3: CASTLSGLNQPQHF; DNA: TGTGCCAGCACCCTAAGTGGTCTCAATCAGCCCCAGCATTTT
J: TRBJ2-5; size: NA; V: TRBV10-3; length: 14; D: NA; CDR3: CAISERGLQETQYF; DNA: TGTGCCATCAGTGAAAGGGGGTTACAAGAGACCCAGTACTTC
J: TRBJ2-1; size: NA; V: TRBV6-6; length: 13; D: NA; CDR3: CASSYSEYNEQFF; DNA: TGTGCCAGCAGTTACTCCGAGTACAATGAGCAGTTCTTC
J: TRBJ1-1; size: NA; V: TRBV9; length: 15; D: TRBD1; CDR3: CASSPRTGGNTEAFF; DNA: TGTGCCAGCAGCCCCCGGACAGGGGGGAACACTGAAGCTTTCTTT
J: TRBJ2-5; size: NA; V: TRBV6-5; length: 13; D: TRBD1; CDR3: CASSPDREETQYF; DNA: TGTGCCAGCAGTCCAGACAGGGAAGAGACCCAGTACTTC
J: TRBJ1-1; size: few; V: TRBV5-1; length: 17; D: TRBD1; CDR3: CASSLDFGQGHNTEAFF; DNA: TGCGCCAGCAGCTTGGATTTTGGACAGGGTCACAACACTGAAGCTTTCTTT
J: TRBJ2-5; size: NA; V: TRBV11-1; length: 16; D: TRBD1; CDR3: CASSLNRGHLQETQYF; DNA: TGTGCCAGCAGCCTGAACAGGGGGCACCTACAAGAGACCCAGTACTTC
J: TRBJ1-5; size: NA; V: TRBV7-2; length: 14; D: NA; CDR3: CASSEGFGNQPQHF; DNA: TGTGCCAGCAGCGAGGGTTTTGGAAATCAGCCCCAGCATTTT